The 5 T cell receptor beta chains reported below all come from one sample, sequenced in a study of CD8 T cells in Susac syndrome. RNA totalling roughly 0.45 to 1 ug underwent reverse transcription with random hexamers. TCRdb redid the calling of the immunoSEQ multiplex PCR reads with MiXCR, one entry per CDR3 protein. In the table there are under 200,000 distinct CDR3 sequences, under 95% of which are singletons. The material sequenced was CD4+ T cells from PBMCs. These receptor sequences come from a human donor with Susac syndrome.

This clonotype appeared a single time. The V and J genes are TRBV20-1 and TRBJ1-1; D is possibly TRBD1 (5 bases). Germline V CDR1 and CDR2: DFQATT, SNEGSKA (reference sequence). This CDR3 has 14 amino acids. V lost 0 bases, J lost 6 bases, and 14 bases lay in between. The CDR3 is CSARESREVSEAFF. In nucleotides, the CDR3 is TGCAGTGCTAGAGAGTCCAGGGAGGTTTCTGAAGCTTTCTTT.

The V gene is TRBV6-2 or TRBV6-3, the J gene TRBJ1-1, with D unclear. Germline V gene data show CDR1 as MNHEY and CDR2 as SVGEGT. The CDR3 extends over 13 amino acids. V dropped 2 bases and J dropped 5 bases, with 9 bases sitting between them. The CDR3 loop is CASSYLQETEAFF. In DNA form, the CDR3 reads TGTGCCAGCAGTTACCTCCAGGAGACTGAAGCTTTCTTT.

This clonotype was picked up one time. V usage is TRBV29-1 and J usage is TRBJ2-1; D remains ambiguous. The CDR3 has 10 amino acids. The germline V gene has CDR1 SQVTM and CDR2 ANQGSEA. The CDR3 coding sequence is TGCAGTGACGTCAGGAATGAGCAGTTCTTC. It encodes CSDVRNEQFF.

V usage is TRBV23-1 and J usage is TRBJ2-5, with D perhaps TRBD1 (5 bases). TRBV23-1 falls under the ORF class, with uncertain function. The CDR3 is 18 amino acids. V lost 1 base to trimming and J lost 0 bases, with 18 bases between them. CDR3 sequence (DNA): TGCGCCAGCAGTCAATGCAGGGTTCCCACCCTGTACCAAGAGACCCAGTACTTC. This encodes CASSQCRVPTLYQETQYF.

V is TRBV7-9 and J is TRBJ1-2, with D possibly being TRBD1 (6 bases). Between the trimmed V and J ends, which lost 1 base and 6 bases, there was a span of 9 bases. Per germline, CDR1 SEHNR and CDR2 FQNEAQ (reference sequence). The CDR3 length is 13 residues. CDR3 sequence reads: CASSLDRVDGYTF. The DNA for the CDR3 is TGTGCCAGCAGCTTAGACAGGGTTGATGGCTACACCTTC.